These 15 T cell receptor beta chains came from one sample sequenced in a study of blood T cell repertoires in COVID-19. Repertoires were generated with immunoSEQ multiplex PCR, while TCRdb's copy carries only in-frame clones and drops some. This table has approximately 200,000 clones, about 88% appearing once. Sequencing used PBMCs or T cells enriched from blood (not recorded which). The receptors shown here come from a woman aged 25-40 years who had recovered from COVID-19.

Notes on this clone: Other nucleotide sequences in the sample specify the same CDR3. This chain uses TRBV27 with TRBJ1-1; D remains ambiguous. Germline V gene lookup returns CDR1 MNHEY and CDR2 SMNVEV (reference sequence). Between the trimmed V and J ends, which lost 2 bases and 1 base, there was a span of 5 bases. This CDR3 is 13 amino acids long. CDR3 sequence reads: CASSLLRNTEAFF. DNA of the CDR3: TGTGCCAGCAGTTTACTAAGGAACACTGAAGCTTTCTTT.

V is TRBV15 and J is TRBJ1-2, with 10 positions matching TRBD1. Germline-derived CDR1 and CDR2 are LNHNV and YYDKDF (reference sequence). V lost 3 bases, J lost 7 bases, and 8 bases stayed unmatched. CDR3 length: 15 amino acids. CDR3 protein: CATSSPRQGAGGYTF. The CDR3 DNA reads as TGTGCCACCAGCAGCCCCAGACAGGGGGCGGGTGGCTACACCTTC.

The V call is TRBV28, the J call TRBJ2-7; tentative D call: TRBD1 (6 bases). Germline CDR1 is MDHEN and CDR2 is SYDVKM. This CDR3 region has 14 residues. V was clipped by 5 bases and J by 3 bases, with 14 bases between them. The CDR3 loop is CASSKPGHLYEQYV. As DNA, the CDR3 is TGTGCCAGCAGTAAACCGGGACACCTCTACGAGCAGTACGTC.

Only a few counts were recorded for this clone. V gene TRBV18 combines with J gene TRBJ1-3, with a possible D match to TRBD1 (6 bases). The CDR3 spans 16 residues. Germline values: CDR1 KGHSH, CDR2 LQKENI. V was trimmed by 4 bases and J by 0 bases, leaving 13 bases between them. CDR3 residues: CASSRRTDFSGNTIYF. Written as DNA, the CDR3 is TGTGCCAGCTCACGTAGGACAGACTTCTCTGGAAACACCATATATTTT.

V and J are TRBV2 and TRBJ1-5; a weak D match, TRBD1 (6 bases). The CDR3 is made up of 14 amino acids. Between the trimmed V and J ends, which lost 4 bases and 4 bases, there was a span of 11 bases. Germline values: CDR1 SNHLY, CDR2 FYNNEI. The CDR3 nucleotides are TGTGCCAGCAGTGGAAACAGGGTGAATCAGCCCCAGCATTTT. Protein product: CASSGNRVNQPQHF.

CDR3: CASSPRDNTYEQYF. The CDR3 DNA is TGTGCCAGCAGCCCTCGGGACAACACCTACGAGCAGTACTTC. V gene TRBV7-8 combines with J gene TRBJ2-7; D perhaps matches TRBD1 (6 bases). The CDR3 contains 14 residues. Trimming stripped 5 bases from V and 2 bases from J, with 13 bases between. The germline V gene encodes CDR1 SGHVS and CDR2 FQNEAQ.

The J gene is TRBJ1-2, the V gene TRBV29-1; 9 bases match TRBD1. The CDR3 consists of 13 residues. CDR1 SQVTM and CDR2 ANQGSEA come from the germline V gene. Losses at the gene ends were 6 bases for V and 4 bases for J; bases not matched to a gene: 6. The CDR3 loop is CSVPGQGFYGYTF. The CDR3 DNA sequence: TGCAGCGTACCGGGACAGGGCTTCTATGGCTACACCTTC.

CDR3 coding DNA: TGTGCCAGCAGCCAAGACAACCGGGACAGGGGATACATTCAGTACTTC. This sequence encodes CASSQDNRDRGYIQYF. The V gene is TRBV11-2, the J gene TRBJ2-4; 10 bases line up with TRBD1. The germline V gene encodes CDR1 SGHAT and CDR2 FQNNGV. V dropped 5 bases and J dropped 8; count of bases not matched to a gene: 12. The CDR3 runs 16 residues.

The chain combines TRBV5-1 with TRBJ1-4; TRBD1 is a possible D gene (6 bases). This CDR3 contains 15 residues. The V and J ends lost 1 base and 6 bases respectively, with 13 bases between them. Germline V CDR1 and CDR2: SGHRS, YFSETQ. The CDR3 DNA follows: TGCGCCAGCAGCTTGAATACAGGGACGGATGAAAAACTGTTTTTT. It codes for CASSLNTGTDEKLFF.

The genes are TRBV30 and TRBJ2-2; 13 nucleotides align to TRBD2. Germline V lookup: CDR1 GTSNPN, CDR2 SVGIG (reference sequence). J gave up 4 bases and V 0 bases, and 5 bases lay outside the gene matches. CDR3 size: 17 residues. CDR3 sequence: CAWSVTTSGRLTGELFF. The CDR3, as DNA: TGTGCCTGGAGTGTGACGACTAGCGGGAGGCTCACCGGGGAGCTGTTTTTT.

The V and J genes are TRBV2 and TRBJ2-3; TRBD2 matches 14 bases. Germline lookup yields CDR1 SNHLY and CDR2 FYNNEI. The J segment lost 7 bases and the V segment lost 4 bases, leaving 7 bases of the junction unmatched. This CDR3 is built from 16 residues. Written as DNA, the CDR3 is TGTGCCAGCAGTGCGACTAGCGGGGGGGCCGTAAATACGCAGTATTTT. Translated, it gives CASSATSGGAVNTQYF.

V gene TRBV6-5 combines with J gene TRBJ1-2; 7 positions match TRBD1. Germline values: CDR1 MNHEY, CDR2 SVGAGI. The CDR3 loop spans 14 amino acids. V was pared by 2 bases and J by 8 bases, with 8 bases of the junction left unmatched. The CDR3 nucleotides read TGTGCCAGCAGTTACGCCGGGACAGAGGGCGGCTACACCTTC. As protein: CASSYAGTEGGYTF.

This clone appeared many times. The genes are TRBV24-1 and TRBJ2-2; 9 nucleotides match TRBD2. From germline, CDR1 is KGHDR and CDR2 SFDVKD. V shed 8 bases, J shed 4 bases, and the junction held 7 bases outside the gene matches. The CDR3 has 15 residues. The CDR3 protein is CATKQAGGATGELFF. The CDR3 nucleotides are TGTGCCACCAAGCAGGCGGGGGGGGCCACCGGGGAGCTGTTTTTT.

The rearrangement joins TRBV28 to TRBJ2-1; TRBD2 matches 12 bases. The CDR3 is 16 residues long. Looked up from germline, CDR1 is MDHEN and CDR2 is SYDVKM. V dropped 1 base and J dropped 3; count of bases not matched to a gene: 1. Written as DNA, the CDR3 is TGTGCCAGCAGTTTATCACTAGCGGGGGGCTACAATGAGCAGTTCTTC. Translated, it gives CASSLSLAGGYNEQFF.

V gene TRBV6-5 combines with J gene TRBJ1-5; 7 nucleotides line up with TRBD1. J lost 2 bases, V lost 8 bases, and 6 bases had no gene match. CDR1 and CDR2 from the germline V gene are MNHEY and SVGAGI. The CDR3 contains 14 residues. CDR3 coding DNA: TGTGCCAGCCAACAGGGGTTCGGCAATCAGCCCCAGCATTTT. It is translated as CASQQGFGNQPQHF.